This record covers a single T cell receptor (beta chain). These data originate in a study of control samples from healthy donors and cancer patients. Germline V gene sequence: CDR1 SGDLS, CDR2 YYNGEE. The CDR3 has 14 amino acids. Trimming removed 0 bases at V and 7 bases at J, with 11 bases between. Here immunoSEQ multiplex PCR was the method, and the copy in TCRdb shows in-frame clones only, minus some. This table has approximately 60,000 clones, 90% appearing once. The specimen was PBMCs. The V and J genes are TRBV9 and TRBJ2-1; D is undetermined. This receptor was taken from a woman in her forties or fifties with colorectal cancer. This CDR3 is CASSVGVGTNEQFF. CDR3 nucleotides: TGTGCCAGCAGCGTAGGGGTGGGTACGAATGAGCAGTTCTTC.